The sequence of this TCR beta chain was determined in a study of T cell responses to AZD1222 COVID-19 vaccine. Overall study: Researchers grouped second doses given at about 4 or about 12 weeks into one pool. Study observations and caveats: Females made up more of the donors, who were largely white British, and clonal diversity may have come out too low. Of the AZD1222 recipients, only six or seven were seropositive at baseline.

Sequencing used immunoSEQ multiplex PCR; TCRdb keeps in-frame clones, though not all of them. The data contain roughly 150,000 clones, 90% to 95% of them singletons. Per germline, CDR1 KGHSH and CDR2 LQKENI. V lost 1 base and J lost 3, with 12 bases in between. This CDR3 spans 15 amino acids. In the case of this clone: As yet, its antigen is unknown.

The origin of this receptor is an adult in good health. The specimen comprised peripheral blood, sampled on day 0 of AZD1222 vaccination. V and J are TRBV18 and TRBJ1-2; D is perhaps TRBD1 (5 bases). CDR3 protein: CASSPLDGGHYGYTF. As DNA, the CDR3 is TGTGCCAGCTCACCACTGGATGGGGGTCACTATGGCTACACCTTC. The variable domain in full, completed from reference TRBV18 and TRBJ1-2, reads NAGVMQNPRHLVRRRGQEARLRCSPMKGHSHVYWYRQLPEEGLKFMVYLQKENIIDESGMPKERFSAEFPKEGPSILRIQQVVRGDSAAYFCASSPLDGGHYGYTFGSGTRLTVV.